The clone carrying this T cell receptor beta chain came up once. The antigen is unknown. The data originate from a study of cytomegalovirus exposure and HLA in healthy donors. Study results and caveats: Analysis performed later found roughly 17,000 TCR beta sequences associated with HLA alleles at 0.05 false discovery rate.

Researchers ran the PCR with 60 Vbeta and 13 Jbeta primers. Using immunoSEQ multiplex PCR, the repertoire was profiled, and TCRdb retains in-frame clones only, with some absent. The table shows roughly 150,000 clones, with roughly 74% occurring only once. V dropped 3 bases and J dropped 6; count of bases not matched to a gene: 7. Germline V gene sequence: CDR1 SGHTA, CDR2 FQGNSA. CDR3 size: 16 residues. The material sequenced was PBMCs. The V call is TRBV7-2, the J call TRBJ2-7, with TRBD2 identical over 14 bases. The TCR was taken from a woman between 40 and 55 years old in good health and CMV-seropositive. Written as DNA, the CDR3 is TGTGCCAGCAGCTTTCCCGGGACTAGCGGGAGCGGCGAGCAGTACTTC. It translates to CASSFPGTSGSGEQYF.